The T cell receptor beta chain under discussion was sequenced for a study of OX40 agonist ivuxolimab in advanced cancers. This CDR3 has 15 amino acids. Looked up from germline, CDR1 is GTSNPN and CDR2 is SVGIG (reference sequence). The V and J ends lost 2 bases and 2 bases respectively, with 15 bases between them. Profiling relied on immunoSEQ multiplex PCR, and the TCRdb table lists in-frame clones only, not all of them. The table shows 65,000 to 90,000 clones, with roughly 85% occurring only once. The V gene is TRBV30, the J gene TRBJ2-5, with a possible D match to TRBD2 (6 bases). Sequences were derived from CD4+ or CD8+ T cells sorted from blood, sampled in a trial of the OX40 agonist ivuxolimab. This receptor was taken from an adult with an advanced solid tumor such as melanoma, head and neck, liver or kidney cancer. CDR3 coding DNA: TGTGCCTGGAGTCAGTTAGGGGCGGGGCAAGAGACCCAGTACTTC. Translating gives CAWSQLGAGQETQYF.